The clone carrying this T cell receptor (beta chain) has at least ten counts. Its antigen remains unidentified. These data are taken from a study of Graves' ophthalmopathy and Graves' hyperthyroidism. General study findings and limits: For predicting ophthalmopathy progression, the model had 70.59% sensitivity and approximately 77% specificity.

RNA transcripts provided the template for amplifying TCR beta CDR3 regions. Second-round multiplex PCR came after a first-round RT-PCR that employed HTBI primers. TCRdb ran MiXCR on the multiplex PCR reads and lists one entry per CDR3 protein. The sample lists about 500,000 distinct CDR3 sequences; 14% were seen once. Clinicians made diagnoses from clinical symptoms, serum thyroxine, TRAb, thyroid ultrasound and orbital computed tomography. This CDR3 has 16 residues. Germline CDR1 is SGHRS and CDR2 is YFSETQ. V was clipped by 4 bases and J by 1 base; unmatched bases: 10. This TCR derives from a woman younger than 45 with Graves' ophthalmopathy. This chain joins TRBV5-1 and TRBJ1-1; 7 bases agree with TRBD1. The specimen sequenced was blood. The CDR3 region has the DNA TGCGCCAGCAGCATATGGACAGGATCCGGGAACACTGAAGCTTTCTTT. It specifies CASSIWTGSGNTEAFF.